The 25 T cell receptor beta chains given below trace back to one sample, sequenced in a study of shared clonotypes between healthy human individuals (dated by TCRdb to 2018 to 2020). Libraries were constructed by the immunoSEQ multiplex PCR assay. TCRdb obtained this table from immuneACCESS and retained in-frame rearrangements with V and J assigned. These tables miss some clones; where compared with another copy, unresolved V genes account for less than half of the shortfall, and the remainder is unexplained. The sample contains about 2,500,000 clones, just over 90% of them found a single time. 0.13% to 0.15% of the sample is taken by the ten largest. Sequencing was carried out using naive CD4+ T cells sorted from blood. In light of the paper, this sample's cell subset or site label describes: CD45RA+ positively selected. The receptors come from a man aged 18 to 29 in good health.

The genes are TRBV5-1 and TRBJ2-4; D remains ambiguous. The CDR3 is made up of 14 amino acids. The germline V gene encodes CDR1 SGHRS and CDR2 YFSETQ. Trimming left V 0 bases short and J 8 bases short, with 12 bases between. CDR3 amino acids: CASSLEGRVDIQYF. The CDR3 nucleotides read TGCGCCAGCAGCTTGGAAGGAAGGGTGGACATTCAGTACTTC.

The chain is built from TRBV27 and TRBJ2-7; D might be TRBD2 (6 bases). Germline loops: CDR1 MNHEY, CDR2 SMNVEV (reference sequence). Trimming shortened V by 3 bases and J by 1 base, and 13 bases separated the two germline ends. The CDR3 length is 15 residues. CDR3 sequence reads: CASSFSGTSSYEQYF. The DNA of the CDR3 is TGTGCCAGCAGTTTCTCCGGGACTTCATCCTACGAGCAGTACTTC.

This clone has a handful of counts. The V call is TRBV11-2, the J call TRBJ1-5; 8 positions match TRBD1. The CDR3 length is 15 residues. The germline CDR1 and CDR2 sequences are SGHAT and FQNNGV. Germline trimming cut 3 bases from V and 5 bases from J; bases unmatched to any gene: 6. The CDR3 region is CASSFGQGGDQPQHF. CDR3 DNA sequence: TGTGCCAGCAGCTTCGGACAGGGTGGGGATCAGCCCCAGCATTTT.

This chain links TRBV5-6 with TRBJ2-3; a weak D match, TRBD1 (5 bases). Trimming left V 0 bases short and J 4 bases short, with 9 bases between. The germline V gene has CDR1 SGHDT and CDR2 YYEEEE. This CDR3 has 14 amino acids. DNA of the CDR3: TGTGCCAGCAGCTTGGCAGGGATTGCAGATACGCAGTATTTT. It yields the protein CASSLAGIADTQYF.

The chain couples TRBV20-1 to TRBJ2-4; D is possibly TRBD1 (6 bases). Germline-derived CDR1 and CDR2 are DFQATT and SNEGSKA (reference sequence). This CDR3 spans 11 amino acids. V lost 6 bases, J lost 5 bases, and 8 bases lay in between. The CDR3: CSARQENIQYF. The CDR3, as DNA: TGCAGTGCGAGACAGGAAAACATTCAGTACTTC.

CDR3 sequence: CASSDPHSGDGYTF. The CDR3, as DNA: TGTGCCAGCAGTGACCCGCACAGTGGAGATGGCTACACCTTC. This chain uses TRBV6-4 with TRBJ1-2, with D unclear. Germline values: CDR1 MRHNA, CDR2 SNTAGT. The germline V and J ends were trimmed by 2 bases and 6 bases, with 13 bases remaining between them. CDR3 size: 14 residues.

The genes are TRBV9 and TRBJ2-7, with D perhaps matching TRBD2 (7 bases). Germline values: CDR1 SGDLS, CDR2 YYNGEE. The V end was cut by 4 bases, the J end by 2 bases, with 16 bases between. This CDR3 spans 15 amino acids. The DNA for the CDR3 is TGTGCCAGCAGCTCCGGGGGGCTTGGAACCTACGAGCAGTACTTC. Its protein product is CASSSGGLGTYEQYF. Supplemented by reference TRBV9 and TRBJ2-7, the full variable domain reads DSGVTQTPKHLITATGQRVTLRCSPRSGDLSVYWYQQSLDQGLQFLIQYYNGEERAKGNILERFSAQQFPDLHSELNLSSLELGDSALYFCASSSGGLGTYEQYFGPGTRLTVT.

As concerns this clone: In the same sample, other DNA sequences code for this CDR3. V gene TRBV6-5 combines with J gene TRBJ1-6; D gene ambiguous. Germline V lookup: CDR1 MNHEY, CDR2 SVGAGI. With 0 bases removed from V and 7 bases from J, the gap between germline ends came to 7 bases. The CDR3 loop spans 14 amino acids. The CDR3 coding sequence is TGTGCCAGCAGTTACTCGATCGGGAATTCACCCCTCCACTTT. Encoded protein: CASSYSIGNSPLHF.

The chain uses TRBV6-6 and TRBJ1-5; tentatively, D is TRBD1 (5 bases). Trimming stripped 6 bases from V and 9 bases from J, with 15 bases between. Germline V gene lookup returns CDR1 MNHNY and CDR2 SVGAGI (reference sequence). This CDR3 spans 13 amino acids. The CDR3 DNA sequence: TGTGCCAGCAGCCATCAGGGAGGAGGGCCCCAGCATTTT. Translated: CASSHQGGGPQHF.

This chain connects TRBV7-9 to TRBJ2-5; D might be TRBD1 or TRBD2, each matching 5 bases. The CDR3 consists of 17 residues. V was shortened by 3 bases and J by 2 bases, with 19 bases between the two germline ends. In germline, CDR1 is SEHNR, CDR2 FQNEAQ (reference sequence). The chain's CDR3 is CASSLDQGEGRQETQYF. The CDR3 nucleotides read TGTGCCAGCAGCTTGGATCAGGGAGAGGGTCGGCAAGAGACCCAGTACTTC.

The rearrangement joins TRBV9 to TRBJ1-5, with 12 bases identical to TRBD1. CDR1 and CDR2 from the germline V gene are SGDLS and YYNGEE. After removal of 2 bases from V and 1 base from J, the junction contained 4 bases not matched to a gene. This CDR3 is 17 amino acids long. The CDR3 DNA is TGTGCCAGCAGCGTGGGACAGGGGGCGGGAAGCAATCAGCCCCAGCATTTT. This codes for CASSVGQGAGSNQPQHF.

The chain links TRBV29-1 to TRBJ2-3; D is uncertain. Germline CDR1 reads SQVTM; CDR2 reads ANQGSEA. This CDR3 is built from 13 residues. V was cut by 1 base and J by 11 bases, with 16 bases left in between. The CDR3 DNA sequence: TGCAGCGTTGAAGCCCCGATGCAAAAGCTGCAGTATTTT. Residues: CSVEAPMQKLQYF.

The chain uses TRBV30 and TRBJ2-5; TRBD1 might be the D (5 bases). Matching the DNA end better, TRBJ2-7 makes the J call doubtful. This CDR3 comprises 15 residues. Germline V CDR1 and CDR2: GTSNPN, SVGIG (reference sequence). The CDR3 DNA reads as TGTGCCTGGAGTGTACTTGAAGGGGCCGCCTACGAGCAGTACTTC. This gives the protein CAWSVLEGAAYEQYF.

The chain combines TRBV9 with TRBJ2-6; 7 positions agree with TRBD1. The CDR3 is 18 amino acids. CDR1 SGDLS and CDR2 YYNGEE come from the germline V gene. Trimming cost V 0 bases and J 0 bases; bases outside gene matches: 6. The CDR3 DNA reads as TGTGCCAGCAGCGTAGCTACAGGGGCCCTCTCTGGGGCCAACGTCCTGACTTTC. Its protein product is CASSVATGALSGANVLTF. Based on the CDR3 plus reference TRBV9 and TRBJ2-6, the full variable domain is DSGVTQTPKHLITATGQRVTLRCSPRSGDLSVYWYQQSLDQGLQFLIQYYNGEERAKGNILERFSAQQFPDLHSELNLSSLELGDSALYFCASSVATGALSGANVLTFGAGSRLTVL.

The chain uses TRBV7-2 and TRBJ2-5; D ambiguous. The CDR3 consists of 16 residues. Germline CDR1 and CDR2: SGHTA and FQGNSA. Trimming took 2 bases from V and 0 from J, leaving 13 bases between them. CDR3 nucleotide sequence: TGTGCCAGCAGCTTATCTCCGGCTGGGAACCAAGAGACCCAGTACTTC. It translates to CASSLSPAGNQETQYF.

Regarding this clone: This sample includes further DNA sequences coding for the same CDR3. The CDR3, as DNA: TGTGCCAGCAGCCAGGGAGAGACCCAGTACTTC. This translates into CASSQGETQYF. This sequence joins TRBV5-6 and TRBJ2-5, with a weak D call TRBD1 (5 bases). Germline V lookup: CDR1 SGHDT, CDR2 YYEEEE. The CDR3 has 11 amino acids. V was pared by 4 bases and J by 4 bases, with 5 bases between.

J is TRBJ2-1 and V is TRBV5-5, with 8 bases identical to TRBD1. The J segment lost 2 bases and the V segment lost 4 bases, leaving 5 bases of the junction unmatched. CDR3 length: 15 residues. Germline-derived CDR1 and CDR2 are SGHKS and YYEKEE (reference sequence). The CDR3 reads CASSAAGGAYNEQFF. As DNA, the CDR3 is TGTGCCAGCAGCGCGGCAGGGGGCGCCTACAATGAGCAGTTCTTC.

The J gene is TRBJ1-6, the V gene TRBV6-5; unclear D gene. CDR3 size: 14 residues. The germline CDR1 and CDR2 sequences are MNHEY and SVGAGI. V was pared by 4 bases and J by 0 bases, with 4 bases between. The chain's CDR3 is CASSSNSYNSPLHF. CDR3 DNA sequence: TGTGCCAGCAGTTCGAACTCCTATAATTCACCCCTCCACTTT.

The rearrangement links TRBV9 to TRBJ2-2; D unclear. V lost 0 bases and J 2 bases, leaving 8 bases between the germline ends. The CDR3 consists of 15 residues. Germline assignment: CDR1 SGDLS and CDR2 YYNGEE. In DNA form, the CDR3 reads TGTGCCAGCAGCGTAGGGTGGATCAACACCGGGGAGCTGTTTTTT. Translating gives CASSVGWINTGELFF.

This rearrangement joins TRBV5-5 to TRBJ2-7, with 7 bases matching TRBD1. The V gene end was trimmed by 2 bases and the J gene end by 2 bases; junction bases not matched to a gene: 4. In germline, CDR1 is SGHKS, CDR2 YYEKEE (reference sequence). The CDR3 is 14 amino acids. CDR3 region: CASSFLGGAYEQYF. DNA of the CDR3: TGTGCCAGCAGCTTTTTAGGGGGCGCCTACGAGCAGTACTTC.

This clone was counted a single time. V is TRBV30 and J is TRBJ2-3; possibly TRBD2 for D (5 bases). This CDR3 comprises 11 residues. V was pared by 0 bases and J by 9 bases, with 7 bases between. Germline V gives CDR1 GTSNPN, CDR2 SVGIG (reference sequence). CDR3 bases: TGTGCCTGGAGTGTCCTAGCCACGCAGTATTTT. Amino acid sequence: CAWSVLATQYF.

The sample holds one count of this clone. This chain connects TRBV28 to TRBJ1-6, with D unclear. V was shortened by 5 bases and J by 0 bases, with 8 bases between the two germline ends. CDR1 and CDR2 (germline): MDHEN, SYDVKM. The CDR3 is 15 residues long. The CDR3, as DNA: TGTGCCAGCAGTCCCCTGGACTCCTATAATTCACCCCTCCACTTT. The encoded protein is CASSPLDSYNSPLHF.

This rearrangement joins TRBV5-1 to TRBJ2-2; 7 bases are shared with TRBD2. This CDR3 comprises 15 residues. The junction had 10 bases not matched to a gene; V was cut back by 4 bases and J by 7 bases. Germline assignment: CDR1 SGHRS and CDR2 YFSETQ. The CDR3 coding sequence is TGCGCCAGCAGCGCGGCGGCGGGAGACGGCGGGGAGCTGTTTTTT. It is translated as CASSAAAGDGGELFF.

The rearrangement uses TRBV5-6 and TRBJ1-1; D may be TRBD1 (6 bases). The V end lost 1 base, the J end lost 6 bases, and 13 bases lay between the germline ends. From germline, CDR1 is SGHDT and CDR2 YYEEEE. The CDR3 length is 14 residues. Here the CDR3 DNA reads TGTGCCAGCAGCTTGAGGGGGATTCAGTCTGAAGCTTTCTTT. The encoded protein is CASSLRGIQSEAFF.

This rearrangement joins TRBV19 to TRBJ1-4, with D maybe TRBD1 (6 bases). V lost 5 bases and J lost 4, with 8 bases in between. This CDR3 has 13 residues. Germline V gene sequence: CDR1 LNHDA, CDR2 SQIVND (reference sequence). Written as DNA, the CDR3 is TGTGCCAGTAGTCGACAGGTTAATGAAAAACTGTTTTTT. Encoded protein: CASSRQVNEKLFF.